This T cell receptor beta chain was recorded in a study of blood T cell repertoires in COVID-19. This clone showed up just a few times. The CDR3 spans 15 residues. Trimming shortened V by 4 bases and J by 1 base, and 13 bases separated the two germline ends. Germline assignment: CDR1 MDHEN and CDR2 SYDVKM. Assay: immunoSEQ multiplex PCR; the TCRdb copy retains only in-frame clones and omits some. Of about 190,000 clones listed, around 80% are singletons. J is TRBJ1-2 and V is TRBV28; D uncertain. The TCR was taken from a woman older than 75 with active or convalescent COVID-19. The specimen sequenced was peripheral blood. The CDR3 protein is CASSSILTSNYGYTF. The CDR3 coding sequence is TGTGCCAGCAGTTCCATTTTGACTAGTAACTATGGCTACACCTTC.